One sample yielded the 13 T cell receptor beta chains listed below, sequenced in a study of CD8 T cells in ankylosing spondylitis. The study's findings and limits: Ankylosing spondylitis blood seemed to carry a telltale TCR beta motif made of several highly homologous variants.

TCRdb reprocessed the 5' RACE reads with MiXCR, giving one entry per CDR3 protein. The repertoire holds some 700,000 distinct CDR3 sequences, under 20% seen once, with 15% to 20% in the top ten. Their antigens are not known. What was sequenced was blood, either unsorted or a sorted T cell fraction (not recorded which). Receptors originate from a male donor with ankylosing spondylitis.

This clonotype is a singleton in its sample. V gene TRBV5-1 combines with J gene TRBJ1-1; D unclear. The CDR3 totals 15 residues. Germline values: CDR1 SGHRS, CDR2 YFSETQ. V was clipped by 0 bases and J by 2 bases, with 11 bases between them. CDR3 in amino acids: CASSLASRDNTEAFF. In nucleotides, the CDR3 is TGCGCCAGCAGCTTGGCCAGTAGGGATAACACTGAAGCTTTCTTT.

The chain joins TRBV19 to TRBJ1-5; tentatively, D is TRBD1 (5 bases). In germline, CDR1 is LNHDA, CDR2 SQIVND (reference sequence). The V end was cut by 5 bases, the J end by 7 bases, with 12 bases between. The CDR3 is made up of 13 amino acids. The CDR3 sequence: CASSLTREQPQHF. The CDR3 nucleotides read TGTGCCAGTAGTCTGACCAGGGAACAGCCCCAGCATTTT.

This clonotype came up a few times. The V gene is TRBV5-5, the J gene TRBJ2-2; D uncertain. The CDR3 is 15 residues long. Germline V gene lookup returns CDR1 SGHKS and CDR2 YYEKEE (reference sequence). Between the trimmed V and J ends, which lost 3 bases and 1 base, there was a span of 10 bases. The CDR3 is CASSSTPKNTGELFF. The CDR3 DNA reads as TGTGCCAGCAGCTCCACCCCAAAGAACACCGGGGAGCTGTTTTTT.

This clonotype appeared a few times. The rearrangement joins TRBV4-1 to TRBJ2-1; a weak D match, TRBD2 (6 bases). Per the germline V gene, CDR1 is MGHRA and CDR2 is YSYEKL. The CDR3 covers 19 residues. V lost 3 bases to trimming and J lost 5 bases, with 26 bases between them. DNA of the CDR3: TGCGCCAGCAGCCAGCTAGGGGCTAGCGTCATTCCGCACGACAATGAGCAGTTCTTC. Amino acids: CASSQLGASVIPHDNEQFF.

This clonotype was seen a few times. The CDR3 here is CASTRHATNEKLFF. In nucleotides, the CDR3 is TGTGCCAGCACCCGGCATGCAACTAATGAAAAACTGTTTTTT. The V call is TRBV12-3 or TRBV12-4, the J call TRBJ1-4; the D is unclear. The CDR3 runs to 14 residues. Trimming removed 7 bases at V and 0 bases at J, with 9 bases between.

The chain uses TRBV4-1 and TRBJ2-1, with D unclear. The V end was cut by 1 base, the J end by 5 bases, with 6 bases between. The CDR3 consists of 13 residues. Germline V gene sequence: CDR1 MGHRA, CDR2 YSYEKL. Here the CDR3 reads CASSQVADNEQFF. CDR3 nucleotides: TGCGCCAGCAGCCAAGTCGCTGACAATGAGCAGTTCTTC.

CDR3 bases: TGTGCCATCAGTGAGTCGGAATATACTAGCGGAATCTACAATGAGCAGTTCTTC. This gives the protein CAISESEYTSGIYNEQFF. The chain couples TRBV10-3 to TRBJ2-1, with 8 bases that match TRBD2. CDR1 and CDR2 from the germline V gene are ENHRY and SYGVKD. Losses at the gene ends were 0 bases for V and 3 bases for J; bases not matched to a gene: 10. The CDR3 has 18 amino acids.

A few counts support this clonotype. The chain has TRBV4-3 and TRBJ2-1, with a weak D call TRBD1 (5 bases). Per the germline V gene, CDR1 is LGHNA and CDR2 is YSLEER. Trimming left V 1 base short and J 8 bases short, with 15 bases between. The CDR3 consists of 15 residues. The CDR3 DNA reads TGCGCCAGCAGCCAAGTATGGGGCCCTATCGATGAGCAGTTCTTC. This gives the protein CASSQVWGPIDEQFF.

Only a few counts were recorded for this clonotype. The chain is built from TRBV2 and TRBJ1-1, with D possibly being TRBD1 (5 bases). This CDR3 is 15 amino acids long. The germline CDR1 and CDR2 sequences are SNHLY and FYNNEI. Deletions cut 6 bases from V and 0 bases from J, with 14 bases between. The CDR3 bases are TGTGCCAGCAGATTCCCCCAGGGCATGAACACTGAAGCTTTCTTT. Its translation: CASRFPQGMNTEAFF. Looking up the rest from reference TRBV2 and TRBJ1-1 gives the full variable domain: EPEVTQTPSHQVTQMGQEVILRCVPISNHLYFYWYRQILGQKVEFLVSFYNNEISEKSEIFDDQFSVERPDGSNFTLKIRSTKLEDSAMYFCASRFPQGMNTEAFFGQGTRLTVV.

Only a few counts were recorded for this clonotype. The chain couples TRBV3-1 to TRBJ1-3; D unclear. V was shortened by 2 bases and J by 8 bases, with 7 bases between the two germline ends. Germline CDR1 is LGHDT and CDR2 is YNNKEL (reference sequence). The CDR3 totals 12 residues. The CDR3 DNA reads TGTGCCAGCAGCCAACGTAAAGACACCATATATTTT. Translated, it gives CASSQRKDTIYF.

There are a few counts of this clonotype. The rearrangement uses TRBV5-6 and TRBJ2-1; 10 bases align to TRBD2. CDR1 is SGHDT and CDR2 is YYEEEE in the germline V gene. This CDR3 comprises 15 residues. Unmatched junction bases numbered 9, after V lost 4 bases and J lost 8 bases. CDR3 in amino acids: CASSGGLAPTDEQFF. CDR3 nucleotide sequence: TGTGCCAGCAGCGGGGGACTAGCGCCCACAGATGAGCAGTTCTTC.

This chain connects TRBV18 to TRBJ1-3; no clear D gene. V lost 0 bases, J lost 6 bases, and 12 bases lay in between. The germline CDR1 and CDR2 sequences are KGHSH and LQKENI. This CDR3 has 15 residues. CDR3 sequence reads: CASSPPSSGANTIYF. In DNA, the CDR3 is TGTGCCAGCTCACCACCTTCGTCCGGAGCAAACACCATATATTTT.

The chain carries TRBV2 and TRBJ2-1; D is perhaps TRBD2 (5 bases). V lost 4 bases and J lost 7, with 14 bases in between. Germline lookup yields CDR1 SNHLY and CDR2 FYNNEI. CDR3 length equals 14 residues. CDR3 protein: CASSGGADLNEQFF. The CDR3 bases are TGTGCCAGCAGTGGGGGAGCAGATTTGAATGAGCAGTTCTTC.